Here is one TCR beta chain with its context. The sample has other DNA sequences that encode this CDR3 too. This sample stems from a study of T cell responses to AZD1222 COVID-19 vaccine. Data came from immunoSEQ multiplex PCR; TCRdb stores just in-frame clones and leaves some out. The table lists about 140,000 clones, about 90% of them singletons. Germline V CDR1 and CDR2: MNHEY, SMNVEV (reference sequence). V was pared by 4 bases and J by 0 bases, with 10 bases between. The CDR3 consists of 15 residues. This chain joins TRBV27 and TRBJ2-4, with a possible D match to TRBD2 (5 bases). The sample in question was peripheral blood, obtained on day 0 of AZD1222 vaccination. The TCR was taken from an adult in good health. CDR3: CASSSAGAAKNIQYF. CDR3 coding DNA: TGTGCCAGCAGTTCGGCGGGCGCAGCCAAAAACATTCAGTACTTC.